This is a list of T cell receptor beta chains from one sample in a study of regulatory T cells. The data were produced by immunoSEQ multiplex PCR, yet TCRdb's version contains in-frame clones alone and is incomplete. The sample carries some 17,000 clones, more than 85% recorded once. The sequenced sample consisted of CD8+ T cells sorted from blood. Every receptor here comes from a person aged 18-29 years with CD3G deficiency. The CDR3 runs from the conserved cysteine through the conserved F or W. The D gene is left open where the match is weak. A row's size may be missing; if present it is once, few, many or a size class.

>TRBD2|TRBV28|TRBJ2-2|NA
TGTGCCAGCAGCCAGGGGCTAGCGGGAGGGGAGCTGTTTTTT
CASSQGLAGGELFF
>TRBD1|TRBV5-1|TRBJ2-1|NA
TGCGCCAGCAGCGCACAGGGGGGCTACAATGAGCAGTTCTTC
CASSAQGGYNEQFF
>NA|TRBV4-1|TRBJ2-7|NA
TGCGCCAGCAGCCAAGGCGGAGACTACGAGGAGCAGTACTTC
CASSQGGDYEEQYF
>NA|TRBV7-6|TRBJ1-2|NA
TGTGCCAGCAGCTTAGAAGGGGGCTATGGCTACACCTTC
CASSLEGGYGYTF
>NA|TRBV28|TRBJ2-5|NA
TGTGCCAGCAGTTTCGGGGAAAGGGTTGAGACCCAGTACTTC
CASSFGERVETQYF
>NA|TRBV6-1|TRBJ2-7|NA
TGTGCCAGCAGTGAATACGTCGGGGCCCGGTACGAGCAGTACTTC
CASSEYVGARYEQYF
>NA|TRBV6-1|TRBJ2-4|once
TGTGCCAGCAGTGAGATAAACGGAAACATTCAGTACTTC
CASSEINGNIQYF
>NA|TRBV2|TRBJ1-1|NA
TGTGCCAGCAGTTCAGGGTTGAACACTGAAGCTTTCTTT
CASSSGLNTEAFF
>NA|TRBV7-9|TRBJ2-2|once
TGTGCCAGCAGCGACAATCCAGCGCCGGAGGCCGGGGAGCTGTTTTTT
CASSDNPAPEAGELFF
>NA|TRBV5-6|TRBJ2-5|NA
TGTGCCAGCAGCTTCCAGACCGGGGGGCTGGGAGAGACCCAGTACTTC
CASSFQTGGLGETQYF
>TRBD1|TRBV7-2|TRBJ2-7|NA
TGTGCCAGCAGTCAAAGGGCCGGGACAGGCAGATACGAGCAGTACTTC
CASSQRAGTGRYEQYF
>NA|TRBV29-1|TRBJ2-5|NA
TGCAGCGTTGAAGAGGGGGCAGAGACCCAGTACTTC
CSVEEGAETQYF
>NA|TRBV5-4|TRBJ2-7|NA
TGTGCCAGCAGCCTGGACCTGGGACACTACGAGCAGTACTTC
CASSLDLGHYEQYF
>NA|TRBV2|TRBJ2-1|NA
TGTGCCAGCAGTGTGGCAATAGCGGCCAACAATGAGCAGTTCTTC
CASSVAIAANNEQFF
>TRBD1|TRBV7-9|TRBJ2-1|NA
TGTGCCAGCAGCACGGGACAGTCCCCCTACAATGAGCAGTTCTTC
CASSTGQSPYNEQFF
>NA|TRBV27|TRBJ1-6|once
TGTGCCAGCCGAAGCGGTGGGGAGGGTTCACCCCTCCACTTT
CASRSGGEGSPLHF
>TRBD2|TRBV19|TRBJ2-7|NA
TGTGCCACCGGACTAGCGAACTACGAGCAGTACTTC
CATGLANYEQYF
>NA|TRBV4-1|TRBJ2-7|NA
TGCGCCAGCAGCCAAGGACTAATCTACGAGCAGTACTTC
CASSQGLIYEQYF
>TRBD2|TRBV5-1|TRBJ2-7|NA
TGCGCCAGCAGCCCGGGACTAGCGGGAGAAGGATACGAGCAGTACTTC
CASSPGLAGEGYEQYF
>NA|TRBV6-1|TRBJ2-5|NA
TGTGCCAGCAGTGAAGGGACAGTAAAAGAGACCCAGTACTTC
CASSEGTVKETQYF
>NA|TRBV4-1|TRBJ2-7|NA
TGCGCCAGCAGCCAAGTAGGGGGGGGGCGGAGTTTTCTCTACGAGCAGTACTTC
CASSQVGGGRSFLYEQYF
>NA|TRBV5-6|TRBJ1-1|NA
TGTGCCAGCAGCTACCAGGGGCCCACTCAGAACACTGAAGCTTTCTTT
CASSYQGPTQNTEAFF
>NA|TRBV12-5|TRBJ1-1|NA
TGTGCTAGTGGGGGGGATGAAGCTTTCTTT
CASGGDEAFF
>NA|TRBV1|TRBJ2-4|once
TGCGCCAGCAGCCAAGATCAGGGACTCCCGCTCTCTATTCAGTACTTC
CASSQDQGLPLSIQYF
>TRBD1|TRBV5-1|TRBJ2-7|NA
TGCGCCAGCAGCTACCGGGACAGGTACTACGAGCAGTACTTC
CASSYRDRYYEQYF
>TRBD1|TRBV30|TRBJ2-2|NA
TGTGCCTGGAGTGTAGGGACAGGGGGCTCCGGGGAGCTGTTTTTT
CAWSVGTGGSGELFF
>NA|TRBV5-6|TRBJ2-7|once
TGTGCCAGCAGCTTGTCAGGGGAGCAGTACTTC
CASSLSGEQYF
>NA|TRBV4-1|TRBJ1-1|NA
TGCGCCAGCAGCCAACACAACACTGAAGCTTTCTTT
CASSQHNTEAFF
>NA|TRBV19|TRBJ2-1|NA
TGTGCCAGTAGTGATGGCCACCCCCCGGGCGCCGGTAATGAGCAGTTCTTC
CASSDGHPPGAGNEQFF
>NA|TRBV7-9|TRBJ2-1|NA
TGTGCCAGCAGCCCCGTCCAGGGTAGCAGGTTCGATGAGCAGTTCTTC
CASSPVQGSRFDEQFF
>TRBD2|TRBV28|TRBJ2-1|few
TGTGCCAGCAGTACCCGACTAGCTCCCGAGCAGTTCTTC
CASSTRLAPEQFF
>NA|TRBV9|TRBJ1-2|NA
TGTGCCAGCAGCGCGGGGAGCCTACTTCCCTATGGCTACACCTTC
CASSAGSLLPYGYTF
>NA|TRBV7-9|TRBJ2-7|NA
TGTGCCAGCAGCTTTTTGTCTAGGGAGCAGTACTTC
CASSFLSREQYF
>NA|TRBV7-9|TRBJ2-3|NA
TGTGCCAGCAGCTTCCTACCAGATACGCAGTATTTT
CASSFLPDTQYF
>TRBD1|TRBV4-1|TRBJ2-7|NA
TGCGCCAGCAGCCAAGACCCGGGACAGGGTAACGAGCAGTACTTC
CASSQDPGQGNEQYF
>NA|TRBV7-8|TRBJ2-5|once
TGTGCCAGCAGCTTTGGACTGGGGGCCCAGTACTTC
CASSFGLGAQYF
>NA|TRBV5-1|TRBJ1-2|NA
TGCGCCAGCAGCCTGAGGGGATCTCCCTATGGCTACACCTTC
CASSLRGSPYGYTF
>NA|TRBV19|TRBJ1-1|NA
TGTGCCAGTAGTATTGGAACCCGGGAGAACACTGAAGCTTTCTTT
CASSIGTRENTEAFF
>NA|TRBV19|TRBJ2-5|NA
TGTGCCAGTAGTATTAGCCTAGCCCATGGGGAGACCCAGTACTTC
CASSISLAHGETQYF
>TRBD2|TRBV4-1|TRBJ2-7|NA
TGCGCCAGCAGCCAGACCCAGCGGGGGTCACCGGGGGAGCAGTACTTC
CASSQTQRGSPGEQYF
>TRBD2|TRBV6-5|TRBJ2-1|NA
TGTGCCAGCAGTTACTCGCCTAGCGGGGGGGACAATGAGCAGTTCTTC
CASSYSPSGGDNEQFF
>TRBD1|TRBV7-2|TRBJ2-7|NA
TGTGCCAGCAGCCGACCCGGGACAGGGGGCTTGCAGTACTTC
CASSRPGTGGLQYF